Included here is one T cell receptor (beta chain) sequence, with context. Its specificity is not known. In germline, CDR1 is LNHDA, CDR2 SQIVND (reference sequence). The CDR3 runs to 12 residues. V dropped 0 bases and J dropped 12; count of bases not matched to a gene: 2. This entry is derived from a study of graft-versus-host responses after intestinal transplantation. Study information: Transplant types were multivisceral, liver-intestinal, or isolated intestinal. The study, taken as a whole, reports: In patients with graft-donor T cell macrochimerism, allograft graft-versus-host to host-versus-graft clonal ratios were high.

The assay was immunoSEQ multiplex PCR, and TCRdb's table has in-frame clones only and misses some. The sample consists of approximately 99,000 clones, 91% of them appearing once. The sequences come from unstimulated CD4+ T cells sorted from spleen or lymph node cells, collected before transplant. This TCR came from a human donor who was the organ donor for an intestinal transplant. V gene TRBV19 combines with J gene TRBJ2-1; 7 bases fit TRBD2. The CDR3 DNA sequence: TGTGCCAGTAGTATAGACCCGGGGGGGCAGTTCTTC. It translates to CASSIDPGGQFF.